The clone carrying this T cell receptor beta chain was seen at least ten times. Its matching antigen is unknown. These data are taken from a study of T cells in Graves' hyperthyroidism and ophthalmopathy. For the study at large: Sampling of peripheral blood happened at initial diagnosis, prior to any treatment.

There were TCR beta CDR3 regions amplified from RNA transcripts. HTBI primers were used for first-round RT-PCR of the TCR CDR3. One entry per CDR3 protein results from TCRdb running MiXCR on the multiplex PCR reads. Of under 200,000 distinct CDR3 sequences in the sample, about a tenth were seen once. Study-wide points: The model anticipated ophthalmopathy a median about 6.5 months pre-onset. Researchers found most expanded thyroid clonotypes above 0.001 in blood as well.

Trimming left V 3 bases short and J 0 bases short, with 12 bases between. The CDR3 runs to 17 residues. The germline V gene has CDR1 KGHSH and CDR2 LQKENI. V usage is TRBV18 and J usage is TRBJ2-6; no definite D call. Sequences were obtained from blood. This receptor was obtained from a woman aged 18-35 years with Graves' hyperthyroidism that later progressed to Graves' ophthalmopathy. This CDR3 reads CASSPYGPNSGANVLTF. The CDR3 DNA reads TGTGCCAGCTCACCTTACGGGCCGAACTCTGGGGCCAACGTCCTGACTTTC. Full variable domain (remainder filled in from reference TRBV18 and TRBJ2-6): NAGVMQNPRHLVRRRGQEARLRCSPMKGHSHVYWYRQLPEEGLKFMVYLQKENIIDESGMPKERFSAEFPKEGPSILRIQQVVRGDSAAYFCASSPYGPNSGANVLTFGAGSRLTVL.